The T cell receptor (beta chain) under discussion was sequenced for a study of T cell responses to AZD1222 COVID-19 vaccine. Some clones are missing from TCRdb's copy, which holds only in-frame ones; the method was immunoSEQ multiplex PCR. Here the sample spans around 180,000 clones, roughly nine tenths being singletons. On this clone itself: Its target is not known.

Study results and caveats: Two AZD1222 administrations were followed by greater Spike-specific TCR breadth and depth. There were repertoire samples only from the period after the peak T cell response.

Germline V gene sequence: CDR1 SGHDN, CDR2 FVKESK. Deletions cut 1 base from V and 3 bases from J, with 7 bases between. This CDR3 is 13 amino acids long. The sequences come from peripheral blood, collected on day 0 of AZD1222 vaccination. This TCR was recovered from an adult in good health. This chain uses TRBV14 with TRBJ2-7; unclear D gene. CDR3 in DNA: TGTGCCAGCAGCCAAGCACAGTACTACGAGCAGTACTTC. Translation: CASSQAQYYEQYF.